The 9 T cell receptor beta chains in this list originate from one sample, sequenced in a study of blood T cells in healthy people across ages (dated by TCRdb to the mid-2010s). Library prep was done by 5' RACE. Sequencing used an Illumina HiSeq 2500. A second roughly 7 to 11 cycle PCR used a sample-barcoded 5' primer and a J-beta primer mix. In-frame beta chains were kept once TCRdb had trimmed the public reads at Q25 with fastp and called clones with MiXCR. Each CDR3 protein appears once, grouped with its most common genes and DNA. The sample table records under 800,000 distinct CDR3 sequences; around 21% of these occur just once. Of the sample, 3% to 4% falls within the top ten clones. Material: blood. The receptors were sampled from a man aged 70-80 years in good health.

This clonotype showed up just a few times. The CDR3 DNA follows: TGTGCCAGCAGTTTAGCGCAGGGGAGTGGCTACACCTTC. This sequence encodes CASSLAQGSGYTF. This chain connects TRBV12-3 or TRBV12-4 to TRBJ1-2; possibly TRBD1 for D (6 bases). This CDR3 comprises 13 residues. V was trimmed by 0 bases and J by 7 bases, leaving 9 bases between them.

V and J are TRBV2 and TRBJ1-6; TRBD1 is a possible D gene (5 bases). In germline, CDR1 is SNHLY, CDR2 FYNNEI. Between the trimmed V and J ends, which lost 5 bases and 0 bases, there was a span of 11 bases. The length of the CDR3 is 16 residues. DNA of the CDR3: TGTGCCAGCAGTAGGGAGGGGAGCTCCTATAATTCACCCCTCCACTTT. As protein: CASSREGSSYNSPLHF.

This clonotype was observed many times. The chain recombines TRBV11-2 with TRBJ2-5; D call uncertain. Deletions cut 0 bases from V and 1 base from J, with 9 bases between. The CDR3 runs 15 residues. The germline V gene encodes CDR1 SGHAT and CDR2 FQNNGV. The DNA of the CDR3 is TGTGCCAGCAGCTTAGATCTCGGCAGCCAAGAGACCCAGTACTTC. This encodes CASSLDLGSQETQYF.

The chain uses TRBV5-1 and TRBJ1-2; TRBD1 matches 7 bases. The CDR3 runs 15 residues. The junction had 11 bases not matched to a gene; V was cut back by 4 bases and J by 5 bases. Germline V CDR1 and CDR2: SGHRS, YFSETQ. This chain's CDR3 is CASSRDSLNPYGYTF. CDR3 bases: TGCGCCAGCAGCAGGGACAGTCTAAACCCGTATGGCTACACCTTC.

This clonotype came up a few times. The chain uses TRBV6-6 and TRBJ2-1, with 11 positions matching TRBD2. Losses at the gene ends were 6 bases for V and 0 bases for J; bases not matched to a gene: 4. The germline V gene has CDR1 MNHNY and CDR2 SVGAGI (reference sequence). This CDR3 has 16 residues. The CDR3 loop reads CASRGLAEISYNEQFF. The CDR3 DNA reads as TGTGCCAGCAGGGGACTAGCGGAGATCTCCTACAATGAGCAGTTCTTC.

J is TRBJ2-4 and V is TRBV28, with unresolved D. V lost 6 bases and J 3 bases, leaving 12 bases between the germline ends. Germline V gene lookup returns CDR1 MDHEN and CDR2 SYDVKM. This CDR3 is 14 amino acids long. As DNA, the CDR3 is TGTGCCAGCAGCCGGACGGTTAACAAAAACATTCAGTACTTC. This sequence encodes CASSRTVNKNIQYF.

The rearrangement joins TRBV12-3 or TRBV12-4 to TRBJ2-3; D is possibly TRBD2 (5 bases). The CDR3 has 15 amino acids. V gave up 7 bases and J gave up 2 bases, with 16 bases separating them. The CDR3 spells CASTSPLRHTDTQYF. The DNA for the CDR3 is TGTGCCAGCACTAGCCCCCTACGACACACAGATACGCAGTATTTT.

This clonotype has only a few counts. The junction shows a germline mismatch at one end, possibly a read error. This chain links TRBV28 with TRBJ2-7, with D unresolved. Germline assignment: CDR1 MDHEN and CDR2 SYDVKM. This CDR3 comprises 12 residues. The CDR3 sequence is CGSSPEPLEQYF. CDR3 sequence (DNA): TGTGGCAGCAGTCCCGAACCCCTGGAGCAGTACTTC.

With respect to this clonotype: One end of the junction is discordant with germline, which a read error may explain. The chain uses TRBV9 and TRBJ2-5; D is possibly TRBD1 (6 bases). From germline, CDR1 is SGDLS and CDR2 YYNGEE. CDR3 length: 14 amino acids. The CDR3 reads CASTTGTTQGTQYF. The CDR3 nucleotides are TGTGCCAGCACGACCGGGACAACCCAAGGGACCCAGTACTTC.